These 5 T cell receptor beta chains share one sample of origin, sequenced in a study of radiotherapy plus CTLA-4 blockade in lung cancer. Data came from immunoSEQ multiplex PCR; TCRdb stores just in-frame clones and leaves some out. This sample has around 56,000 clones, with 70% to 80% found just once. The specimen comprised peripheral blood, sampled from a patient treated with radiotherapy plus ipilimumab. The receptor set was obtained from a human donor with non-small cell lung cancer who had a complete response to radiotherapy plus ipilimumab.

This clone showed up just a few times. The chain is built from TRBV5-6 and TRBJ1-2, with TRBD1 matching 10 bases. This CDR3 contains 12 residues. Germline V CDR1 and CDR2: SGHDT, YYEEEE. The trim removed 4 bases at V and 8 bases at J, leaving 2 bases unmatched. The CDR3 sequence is CASSKTGGGYTF. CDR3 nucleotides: TGTGCCAGCAGCAAGACAGGGGGCGGCTACACCTTC.

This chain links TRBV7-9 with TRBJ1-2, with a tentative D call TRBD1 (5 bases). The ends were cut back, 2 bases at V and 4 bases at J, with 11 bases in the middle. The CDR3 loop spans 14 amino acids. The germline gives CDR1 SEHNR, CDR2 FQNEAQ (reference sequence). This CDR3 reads CASSLLPGSYGYTF. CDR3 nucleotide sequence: TGTGCCAGCAGCTTACTCCCAGGGTCCTATGGCTACACCTTC.

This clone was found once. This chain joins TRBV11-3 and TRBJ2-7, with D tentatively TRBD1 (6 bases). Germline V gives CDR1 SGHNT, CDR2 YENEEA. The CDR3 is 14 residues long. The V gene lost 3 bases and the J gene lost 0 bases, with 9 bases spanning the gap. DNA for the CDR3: TGTGCCAGCAGCTTTGACAGGTTCTCCTACGAGCAGTACGTC. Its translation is CASSFDRFSYEQYV.

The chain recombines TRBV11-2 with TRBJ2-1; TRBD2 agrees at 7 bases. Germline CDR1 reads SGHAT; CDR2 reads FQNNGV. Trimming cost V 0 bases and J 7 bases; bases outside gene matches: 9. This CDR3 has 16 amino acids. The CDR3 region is CASSLDRGVKTNEQFF. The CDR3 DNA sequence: TGTGCCAGCAGCTTAGATCGGGGGGTTAAAACGAATGAGCAGTTCTTC.

Written as DNA, the CDR3 is TGCAGCTCGGGACTAGCGGGAGTTGCAGATACGCAGTATTTT. It encodes CSSGLAGVADTQYF. The chain links TRBV29-1 to TRBJ2-3, with 14 bases matching TRBD2. Germline lookup yields CDR1 SQVTM and CDR2 ANQGSEA. CDR3 length: 14 amino acids. The ends lost 8 bases at V and 4 bases at J; junction bases unmatched: 5.